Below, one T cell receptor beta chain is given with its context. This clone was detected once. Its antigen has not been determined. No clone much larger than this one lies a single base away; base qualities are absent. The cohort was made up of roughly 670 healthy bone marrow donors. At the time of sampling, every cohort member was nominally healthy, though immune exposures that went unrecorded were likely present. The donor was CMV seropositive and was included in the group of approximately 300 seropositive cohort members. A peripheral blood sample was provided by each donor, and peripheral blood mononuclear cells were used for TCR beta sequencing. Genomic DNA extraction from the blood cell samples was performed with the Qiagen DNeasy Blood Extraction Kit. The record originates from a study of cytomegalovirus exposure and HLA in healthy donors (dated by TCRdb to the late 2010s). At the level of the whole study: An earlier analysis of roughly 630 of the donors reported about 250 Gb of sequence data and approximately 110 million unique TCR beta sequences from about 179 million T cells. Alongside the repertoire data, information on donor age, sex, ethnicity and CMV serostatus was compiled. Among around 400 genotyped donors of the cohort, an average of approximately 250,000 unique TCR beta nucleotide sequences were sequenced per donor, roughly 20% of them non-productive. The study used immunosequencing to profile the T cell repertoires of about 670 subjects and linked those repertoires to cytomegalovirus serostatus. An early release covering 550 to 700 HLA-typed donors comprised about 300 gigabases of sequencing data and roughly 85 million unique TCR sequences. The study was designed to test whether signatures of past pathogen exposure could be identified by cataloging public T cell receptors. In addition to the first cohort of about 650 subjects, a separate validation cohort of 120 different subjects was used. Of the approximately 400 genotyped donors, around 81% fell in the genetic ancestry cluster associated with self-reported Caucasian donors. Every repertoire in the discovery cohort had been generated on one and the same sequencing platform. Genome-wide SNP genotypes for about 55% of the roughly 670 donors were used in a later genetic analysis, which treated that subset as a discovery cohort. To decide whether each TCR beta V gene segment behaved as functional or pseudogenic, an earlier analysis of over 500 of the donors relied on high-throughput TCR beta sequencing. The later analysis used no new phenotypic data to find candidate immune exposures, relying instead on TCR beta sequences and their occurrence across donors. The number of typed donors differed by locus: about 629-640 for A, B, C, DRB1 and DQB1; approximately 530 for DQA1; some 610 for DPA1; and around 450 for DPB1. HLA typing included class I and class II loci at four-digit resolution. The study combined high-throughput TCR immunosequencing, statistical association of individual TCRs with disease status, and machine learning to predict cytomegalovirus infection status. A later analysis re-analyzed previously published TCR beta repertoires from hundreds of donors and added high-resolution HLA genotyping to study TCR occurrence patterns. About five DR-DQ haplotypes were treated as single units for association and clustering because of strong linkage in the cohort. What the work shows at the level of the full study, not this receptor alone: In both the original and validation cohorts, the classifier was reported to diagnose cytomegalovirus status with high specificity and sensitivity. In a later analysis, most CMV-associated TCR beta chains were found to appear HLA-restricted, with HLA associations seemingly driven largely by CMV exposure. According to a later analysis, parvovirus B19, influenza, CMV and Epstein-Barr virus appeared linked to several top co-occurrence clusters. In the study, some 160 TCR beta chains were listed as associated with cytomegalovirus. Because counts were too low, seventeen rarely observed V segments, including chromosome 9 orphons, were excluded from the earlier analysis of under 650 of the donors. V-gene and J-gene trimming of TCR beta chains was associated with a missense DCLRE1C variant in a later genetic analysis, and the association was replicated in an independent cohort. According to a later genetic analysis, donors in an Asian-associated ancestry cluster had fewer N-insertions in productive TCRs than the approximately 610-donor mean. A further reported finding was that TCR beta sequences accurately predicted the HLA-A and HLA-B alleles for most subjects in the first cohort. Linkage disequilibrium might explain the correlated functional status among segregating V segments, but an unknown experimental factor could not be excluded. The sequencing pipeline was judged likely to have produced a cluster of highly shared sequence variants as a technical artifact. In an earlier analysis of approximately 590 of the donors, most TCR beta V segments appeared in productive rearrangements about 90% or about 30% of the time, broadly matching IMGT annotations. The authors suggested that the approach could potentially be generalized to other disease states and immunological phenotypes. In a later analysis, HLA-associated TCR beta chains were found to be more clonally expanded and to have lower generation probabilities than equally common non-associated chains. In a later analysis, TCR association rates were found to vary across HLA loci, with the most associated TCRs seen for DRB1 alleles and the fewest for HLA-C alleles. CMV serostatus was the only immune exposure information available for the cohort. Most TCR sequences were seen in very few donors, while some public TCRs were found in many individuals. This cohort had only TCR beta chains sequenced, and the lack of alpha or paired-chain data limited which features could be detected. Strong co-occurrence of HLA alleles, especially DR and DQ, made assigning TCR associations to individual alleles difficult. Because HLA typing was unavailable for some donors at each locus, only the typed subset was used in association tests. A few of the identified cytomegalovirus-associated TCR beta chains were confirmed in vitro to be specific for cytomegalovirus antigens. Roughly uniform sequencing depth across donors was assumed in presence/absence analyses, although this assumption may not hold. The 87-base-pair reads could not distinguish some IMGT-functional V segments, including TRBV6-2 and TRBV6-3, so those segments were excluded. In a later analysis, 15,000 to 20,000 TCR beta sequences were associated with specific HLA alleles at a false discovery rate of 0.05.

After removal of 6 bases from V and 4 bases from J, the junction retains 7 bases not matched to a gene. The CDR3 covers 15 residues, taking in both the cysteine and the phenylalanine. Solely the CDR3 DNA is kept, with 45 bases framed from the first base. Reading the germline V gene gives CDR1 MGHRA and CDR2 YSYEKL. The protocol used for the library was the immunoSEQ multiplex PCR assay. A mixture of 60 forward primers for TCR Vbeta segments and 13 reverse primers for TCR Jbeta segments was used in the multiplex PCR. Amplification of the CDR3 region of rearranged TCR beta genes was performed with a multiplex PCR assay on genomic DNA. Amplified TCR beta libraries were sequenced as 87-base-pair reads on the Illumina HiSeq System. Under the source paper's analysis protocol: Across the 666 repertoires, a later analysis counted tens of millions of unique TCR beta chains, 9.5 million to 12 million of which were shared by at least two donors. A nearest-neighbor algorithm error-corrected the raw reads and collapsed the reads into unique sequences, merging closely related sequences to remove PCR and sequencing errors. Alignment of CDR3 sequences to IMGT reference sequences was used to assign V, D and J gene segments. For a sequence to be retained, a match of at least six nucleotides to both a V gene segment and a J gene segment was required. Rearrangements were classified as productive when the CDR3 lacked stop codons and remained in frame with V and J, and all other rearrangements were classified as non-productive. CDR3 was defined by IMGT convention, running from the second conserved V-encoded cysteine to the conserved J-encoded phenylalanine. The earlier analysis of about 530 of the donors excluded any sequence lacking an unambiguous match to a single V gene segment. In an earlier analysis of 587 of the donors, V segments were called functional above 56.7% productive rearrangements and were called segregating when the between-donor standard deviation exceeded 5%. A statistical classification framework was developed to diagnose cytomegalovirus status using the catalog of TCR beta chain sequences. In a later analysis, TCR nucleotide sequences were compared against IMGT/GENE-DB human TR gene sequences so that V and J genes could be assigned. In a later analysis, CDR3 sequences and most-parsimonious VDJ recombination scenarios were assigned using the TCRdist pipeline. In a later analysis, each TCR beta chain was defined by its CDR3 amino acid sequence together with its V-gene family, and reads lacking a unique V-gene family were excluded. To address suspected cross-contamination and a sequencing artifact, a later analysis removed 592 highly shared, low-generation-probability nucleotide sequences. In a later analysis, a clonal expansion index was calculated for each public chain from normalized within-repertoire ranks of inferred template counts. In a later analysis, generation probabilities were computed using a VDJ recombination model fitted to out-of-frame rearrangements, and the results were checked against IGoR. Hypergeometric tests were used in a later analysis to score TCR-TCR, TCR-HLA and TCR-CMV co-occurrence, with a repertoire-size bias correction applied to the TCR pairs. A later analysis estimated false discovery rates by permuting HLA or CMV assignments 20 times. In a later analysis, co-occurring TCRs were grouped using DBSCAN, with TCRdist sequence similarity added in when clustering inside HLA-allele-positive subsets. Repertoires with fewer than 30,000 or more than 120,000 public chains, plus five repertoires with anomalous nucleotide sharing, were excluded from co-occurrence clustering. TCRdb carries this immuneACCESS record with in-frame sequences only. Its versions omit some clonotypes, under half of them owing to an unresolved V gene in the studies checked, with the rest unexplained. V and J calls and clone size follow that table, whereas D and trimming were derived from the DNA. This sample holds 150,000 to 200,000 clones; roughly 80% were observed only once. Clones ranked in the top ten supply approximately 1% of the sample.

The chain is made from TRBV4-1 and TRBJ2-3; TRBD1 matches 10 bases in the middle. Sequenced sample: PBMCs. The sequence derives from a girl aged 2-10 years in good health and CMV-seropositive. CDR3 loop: CASSPGTGDSDTQYF. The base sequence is TGCGCCAGCAGTCCCGGGACAGGGGATTCAGATACGCAGTATTTT.